The clone carrying this TCR beta chain has ten or more counts. PCR was performed a second time for 7 to 11 cycles using a sample-barcoded 5' primer and a J-beta primer mix. A tag from a template-switch adaptor with 12 random nucleotides marked each cDNA molecule. TCRdb re-called the 5' RACE reads with MiXCR, one entry per CDR3 protein. This sample has roughly 900,000 distinct CDR3 sequences, with about 28% found just once. The data are from a study of blood T cells in healthy people across ages. Germline trimming cut 5 bases from V and 2 bases from J; bases unmatched to any gene: 3. The CDR3 is 15 amino acids. Germline CDR1 MNHNS, CDR2 SASEGT.

The sequenced material came from blood. This clonotype originated in a woman older than 75 in good health. V is TRBV6-1 and J is TRBJ1-5, with 10 nucleotides matching TRBD1. The DNA of the CDR3 is TGTGCCAGCAGTCGACAGGGGGCGGGCAATCAGCCCCAGCATTTT. It is translated as CASSRQGAGNQPQHF.